This entry describes one T cell receptor (beta chain). Its cognate antigen is unknown. This sample is part of a study of graft-versus-host responses after intestinal transplantation. Study at large: Multivisceral, liver-intestinal, or isolated intestinal grafts went to recipients.

TCRdb's table, derived via immunoSEQ multiplex PCR, lists solely in-frame clones and lacks some. The profile shows 65,000 to 100,000 clones, roughly 90% of them singletons. This CDR3 comprises 14 residues. Trimming removed 1 base at V and 5 bases at J, with 12 bases between. Germline-derived CDR1 and CDR2 are SGDLS and YYNGEE. The sequencing used unstimulated CD8+ T cells sorted from spleen or lymph node cells, collected before transplant. The clonotype originates from a human donor who was the organ donor for an intestinal transplant. The rearrangement joins TRBV9 to TRBJ1-1; D not resolved. CDR3 nucleotide sequence: TGTGCCAGCAGCGTAAAGTCCTCGGGGACTGAAGCTTTCTTT. Translating it yields CASSVKSSGTEAFF.